The text below deals with one T cell receptor beta chain. This sample stems from a study of blood T cell repertoires in COVID-19. Study details: Samples taken during acute and convalescent COVID-19 were collected in the United States, Italy and Spain. T cells, B-cell-depleted T cells, or PBMCs supplied cDNA or gDNA.

Losses at the gene ends were 5 bases for V and 1 base for J; bases not matched to a gene: 11. The CDR3 loop spans 17 amino acids. Germline V gene data show CDR1 as LNHDA and CDR2 as SQIVND (reference sequence). The authors' processing: Counts of nucleated cells, estimated from reference gene primer amplification, were obtained. Only in-frame clones appear in the TCRdb table, and some are missing; sequencing was by immunoSEQ multiplex PCR. The V and J calls and clone size were taken over from that table, and D and trimming were inferred from the DNA. The sample holds under 75,000 clones, 80% to 90% seen once.

This chain joins TRBV19 and TRBJ1-1; TRBD1 matches 9 bases. This receptor was taken from a man aged 45-65 years with active COVID-19. The material sequenced was peripheral blood. The DNA of the CDR3 is TGTGCCAGTAGTTCATCTATCCACAGGGGGCCGAACACTGAAGCTTTCTTT. This translates into CASSSSIHRGPNTEAFF.